The 3 T cell receptor beta chains reported below all come from one sample, sequenced in a study of memory B cells and T cells in multiple sclerosis. The table came from immunoSEQ multiplex PCR; TCRdb's copy has only in-frame clones and leaves some out. The sample has 40,000 to 50,000 clones, over 75% seen once. For these TCRs, the target antigens are not known. Stimulus-free culture yielded autoproliferating CFSE-dim and non-proliferating CFSE-high T cells, each sequenced separately. 5x10^7 CFSE-labeled PBMCs were cultured less than 8 days unstimulated, then replicate wells were pooled. Specimen: PBMCs from blood kept in culture. The receptors come from a human donor with multiple sclerosis.

The rearrangement joins TRBV6-6 to TRBJ1-1; TRBD1 matches at 8 bases. Germline CDR1 reads MNHNY; CDR2 reads SVGAGI (reference sequence). This CDR3 contains 14 residues. Trimming took 4 bases from V and 11 from J; bases not matched to a gene: 12. The CDR3 loop is CASSSPTGAMVAFF. The CDR3 DNA follows: TGTGCCAGCAGTTCCCCGACAGGGGCAATGGTCGCTTTCTTT.

The rearrangement uses TRBV4-3 and TRBJ1-5; D unresolved. There are 14 residues in the CDR3. V was clipped by 0 bases and J by 3 bases, with 6 bases between them. Germline V CDR1 and CDR2: LGHNA, YSLEER. The CDR3 DNA reads TGCGCCAGCAGCCAAGATCGGGACAATCAGCCCCAGCATTTT. The encoded protein is CASSQDRDNQPQHF.

V gene TRBV7-9 combines with J gene TRBJ2-2; D not certain. The length of the CDR3 is 12 residues. Trimming left V 1 base short and J 7 bases short, with 4 bases between. Germline lookup yields CDR1 SEHNR and CDR2 FQNEAQ (reference sequence). For the CDR3, the DNA is TGTGCCAGCAGCTTAGGTTTCGGGGAGCTGTTTTTT. This sequence encodes CASSLGFGELFF. The full variable domain, its missing parts supplied by reference TRBV7-9 and TRBJ2-2, is DTGVSQNPRHKITKRGQNVTFRCDPISEHNRLYWYRQTLGQGPEFLTYFQNEAQLEKSRLLSDRFSAERPKGSFSTLEIQRTEQGDSAMYLCASSLGFGELFFGEGSRLTVL.